The 10 T cell receptor beta chains in this list originate from one sample, sequenced in a study of immune evolution from preneoplasia to lung adenocarcinoma (dated by TCRdb to about 2021). Libraries were constructed by the immunoSEQ multiplex PCR assay. The source is immuneACCESS, and TCRdb retained only in-frame sequences with V and J called. Part of the clones is not carried over; for the studies checked, unresolved V genes explain less than half of this, and the remainder is unexplained. Present in this sample are 7,500 to 10,000 clones, 80% of which were seen just once. The ten largest clones represent around 4.9% of the sample. Sequences were obtained from FFPE minimally invasive lung adenocarcinoma tissue. The cell subset or site tag for this specimen amounts to: micro-invasive lung adenocarcinoma (MIA). Receptors were obtained from a person between 65 and 79 years old with lung adenocarcinoma. Some clones in this sample may be carry-over from other donors' samples.

The chain recombines TRBV9 with TRBJ2-3; no reliable D call. CDR3 length: 12 residues. Trimming shortened V by 0 bases and J by 2 bases, and 1 base separated the two germline ends. Per germline, CDR1 SGDLS and CDR2 YYNGEE. CDR3 in amino acids: CASSVDTDTQYF. The CDR3, as DNA: TGTGCCAGCAGCGTAGACACAGATACGCAGTATTTT.

This clone was seen only once. The chain combines TRBV6-1 with TRBJ2-7, with 12 nucleotides matching TRBD2. V was clipped by 5 bases and J by 7 bases; unmatched bases: 9. The CDR3 consists of 15 residues. The germline V gene encodes CDR1 MNHNS and CDR2 SASEGT. The CDR3 reads CASSKGLAGSSEQYF. The CDR3 DNA reads TGTGCCAGCAGTAAGGGACTAGCGGGCTCTTCTGAGCAGTACTTC.

CDR3 region: CAWSGQLGGNTIYF. The CDR3 DNA sequence: TGTGCCTGGAGTGGCCAGTTGGGTGGAAACACCATATATTTT. The rearrangement joins TRBV30 to TRBJ1-3, with no clear D. The CDR3 consists of 14 residues. Germline CDR1 is GTSNPN and CDR2 is SVGIG (reference sequence). Trimming took 1 base from V and 3 from J, leaving 10 bases between them.

This clone was found once. The chain combines TRBV27 with TRBJ1-1; a possible D gene is TRBD1 (6 bases). CDR1 MNHEY and CDR2 SMNVEV come from the germline V gene (reference sequence). Between the trimmed V and J ends, which lost 2 bases and 1 base, there was a span of 17 bases. This CDR3 region has 17 residues. CDR3 region: CASSLGQGRQANTEAFF. As DNA, the CDR3 is TGTGCCAGCAGTTTAGGGCAGGGGCGACAGGCGAACACTGAAGCTTTCTTT.

The rearrangement uses TRBV27 and TRBJ1-2, with D perhaps matching TRBD1 (5 bases). The CDR3 is made up of 13 amino acids. CDR1 is MNHEY, CDR2 SMNVEV, per germline (reference sequence). V dropped 8 bases and J dropped 0 bases, with 10 bases sitting between them. CDR3 in amino acids: CASSDSTNYGYTF. Here the CDR3 DNA reads TGTGCCAGCTCCGACAGCACTAACTATGGCTACACCTTC.

This clone was detected a few times. The chain is built from TRBV19 and TRBJ1-2; TRBD1 might be the D (5 bases). There are 15 residues in the CDR3. V was pared by 6 bases and J by 4 bases, with 18 bases between. Per germline, CDR1 LNHDA and CDR2 SQIVND (reference sequence). The CDR3 nucleotides are TGTGCCAGTAGCACCGGGACGGAGGGACGCTATGGCTACACCTTC. This gives the protein CASSTGTEGRYGYTF.

The V call is TRBV4-1, the J call TRBJ2-7; D is ambiguous. The germline CDR1 and CDR2 sequences are MGHRA and YSYEKL. The V and J ends lost 0 bases and 3 bases respectively, with 6 bases between them. This CDR3 spans 13 amino acids. The chain's CDR3 is CASSQDRGYEQYF. The DNA for the CDR3 is TGCGCCAGCAGCCAAGATCGCGGCTACGAGCAGTACTTC.

J is TRBJ1-4 and V is TRBV28; possibly TRBD1 for D (5 bases). CDR1 and CDR2 (germline): MDHEN, SYDVKM. The CDR3 spans 14 residues. V shed 4 bases and J shed 8 bases, with 14 bases lying between them. For the CDR3, the DNA is TGTGCCAGCAGTTCAGAGGGGTCCTTCGAAAAACTGTTTTTT. This encodes CASSSEGSFEKLFF.

A word on this clone: Other DNA sequences of this sample code for an identical CDR3. The chain employs TRBV30 and TRBJ2-7, with TRBD1 identical over 7 bases. Germline V CDR1 and CDR2: GTSNPN, SVGIG (reference sequence). V shed 1 base and J 9 bases; nucleotides not matched to a gene: 15. The length of the CDR3 is 15 residues. CDR3 region: CAWSGGQPLIRGQYF. The CDR3 DNA reads TGTGCCTGGAGTGGGGGACAGCCATTAATCAGAGGGCAGTACTTC.

This clone was detected once. The chain carries TRBV2 and TRBJ2-1, with 8 nucleotides matching TRBD2. In germline, CDR1 is SNHLY, CDR2 FYNNEI. The CDR3 is 14 amino acids. J was trimmed by 7 bases and V by 10 bases; bases with no gene match: 12. The CDR3 spells CANGASGLGNEQFF. The CDR3, as DNA: TGTGCCAACGGGGCTAGCGGGCTTGGGAATGAGCAGTTCTTC.